One and the same sample provided the 2 T cell receptor beta chains below, sequenced in a study of blood T cell repertoires in COVID-19. Assay used: immunoSEQ multiplex PCR; TCRdb lists only in-frame clones, some missing. The sample records under 300,000 clones, over 75% being singletons. Sequences were obtained from peripheral blood. The receptors were gathered from a human donor in a cohort sampled during active COVID-19.

V is TRBV3-1 (or the pseudogene TRBV3-2) and J is TRBJ2-5, with D possibly being TRBD2 (6 bases). The germline V gene has CDR1 LGHDT and CDR2 YNNKEL (reference sequence). The CDR3 is made up of 13 amino acids. Deletions cut 9 bases from V and 3 bases from J, with 14 bases between. CDR3 protein: CASGFLAEETQYF. The CDR3 region has the DNA TGTGCCAGTGGATTCTTAGCGGAAGAGACCCAGTACTTC.

The genes are TRBV13 and TRBJ2-5, with TRBD2 identical over 13 bases. This CDR3 spans 18 amino acids. V was pared by 5 bases and J by 5 bases, with 14 bases of the junction left unmatched. CDR1 is PRHDT and CDR2 is FYEKMQ in the germline V gene (reference sequence). In nucleotides, the CDR3 is TGTGCCAGCAGCCCACGGACTAGCGGGAGTTTTCGCGGTGAGACCCAGTACTTC. Translated, it gives CASSPRTSGSFRGETQYF.